This T cell receptor (beta chain) was found in a study of CD8 T cells in Susac syndrome (dated by TCRdb to the late 2010s). Looking at the study overall: Whether CD8+ T cell activation and differentiation in Susac syndrome was antigen driven was tested using repertoire sequencing.

Comments on this clonotype: Its target antigen remains unknown. Base qualities are not at hand, and no much larger clone is one base apart.

CDR1 and CDR2 (SGHTA, FQGNSA) derive from the germline V gene. The CDR3 spans 16 residues, from the cysteine through the phenylalanine. CDR3 DNA is the only sequence kept; it has 48 bases, read in frame from the first base. V and J lose 3 bases and 0 bases, and a span of 12 bases separates them. Peripheral blood CD8+ and CD4+ T cells from healthy donors, Susac syndrome patients and multiple sclerosis patients were profiled using high-throughput TCR beta sequencing. The multiple sclerosis controls were treatment-naive patients whose relapsing-remitting disease, either stable or active, fulfilled the revised McDonald criteria. Bulk CD8+ and CD4+ T cells were purified magnetically by negative isolation, whereas CD8+ TEMRA cells were enriched by FACS. Blood was collected in EDTA tubes and processed within 24 hours, with PBMCs isolated through density gradient centrifugation. PBMCs intended for TCR sequencing were cryopreserved in liquid nitrogen and thawed later in a water bath at 37 degrees C. The sorted or isolated CD4+, CD8+ and CD8+ TEMRA cells reached a purity of at least 90%.

Broad study findings and their caveats: The TCR sequencing and HLA analysis was acknowledged to have included a relatively small number of individuals.

RNA was extracted with the RNeasy kit and roughly 0.45 to 1 ug was reverse transcribed using random hexamers. The immunoSEQ multiplex PCR assay, covering 54 Vbeta and 13 Jbeta segments, was used to amplify TCR beta CDR3 regions. PCR amplification bias was corrected using a synthetic template baseline for primer optimization and computational correction. The source study handled its data this way. Reads were annotated to V, D and J genes according to IMGT and were analyzed with immunoSEQ Analyzer, with only productive sequences retained. Clonality was computed as one minus Shannon entropy normalized by log2 of the number of productive unique sequences. Public and private clones were assessed among the 100 most prevalent clones of each patient and control. A clone was defined as Susac-specific if it was absent from the healthy and MS cohorts, from 950 to 1,300 published viral clones and from other ImmuneACCESS disease sequences. In TCRdb, the public reads were trimmed at Q25 with fastp and aligned with MiXCR, with productive beta chains retained. Every distinct CDR3 protein forms one entry, paired with its most common genes and DNA. It is TCRdb's table, rather than the study itself, that gives the V and J calls and clone size. The sample data list around 280,000 distinct CDR3 sequences, and 92% of these were observed just once. About 0.063% of the sample is held by the ten biggest clonotypes.

Sequencing was done on a sample of CD4+ T cells from PBMCs. This TCR came from a human donor with multiple sclerosis. The rearranged chain carries TRBV7-2 and TRBJ1-3; a tentative D call is TRBD1 (6 bases match). The bases read TGTGCCAGCAGCTTTACTCAGGGGAGCTCTGGAAACACCATATATTTT. It encodes CASSFTQGSSGNTIYF.